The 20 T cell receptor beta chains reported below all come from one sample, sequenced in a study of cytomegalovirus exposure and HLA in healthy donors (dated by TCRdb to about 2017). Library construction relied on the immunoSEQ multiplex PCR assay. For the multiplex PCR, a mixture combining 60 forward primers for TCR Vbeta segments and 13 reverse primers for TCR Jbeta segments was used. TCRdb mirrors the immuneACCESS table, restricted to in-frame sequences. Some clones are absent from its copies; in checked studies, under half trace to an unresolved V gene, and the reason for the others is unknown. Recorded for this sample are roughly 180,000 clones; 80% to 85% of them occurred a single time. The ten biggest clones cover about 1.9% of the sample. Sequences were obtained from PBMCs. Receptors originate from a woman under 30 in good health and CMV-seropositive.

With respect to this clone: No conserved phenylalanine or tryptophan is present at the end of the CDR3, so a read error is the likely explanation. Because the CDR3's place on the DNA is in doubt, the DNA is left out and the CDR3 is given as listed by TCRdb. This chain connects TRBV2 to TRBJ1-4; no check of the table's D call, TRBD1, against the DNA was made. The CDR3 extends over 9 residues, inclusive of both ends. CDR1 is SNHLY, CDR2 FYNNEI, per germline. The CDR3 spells CARPLQGAP.

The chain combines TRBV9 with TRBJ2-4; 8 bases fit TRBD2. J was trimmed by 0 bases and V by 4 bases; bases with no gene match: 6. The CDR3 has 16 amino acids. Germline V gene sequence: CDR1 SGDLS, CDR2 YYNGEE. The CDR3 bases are TGTGCCAGCAGCAGCGGGGGCCCTCTAGCCAAAAACATTCAGTACTTC. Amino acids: CASSSGGPLAKNIQYF.

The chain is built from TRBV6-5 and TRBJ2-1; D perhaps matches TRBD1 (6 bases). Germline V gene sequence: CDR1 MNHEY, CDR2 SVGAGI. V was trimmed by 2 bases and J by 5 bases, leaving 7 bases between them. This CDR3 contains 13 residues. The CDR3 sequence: CASSYPGDNEQFF. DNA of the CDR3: TGTGCCAGCAGTTACCCAGGGGACAATGAGCAGTTCTTC.

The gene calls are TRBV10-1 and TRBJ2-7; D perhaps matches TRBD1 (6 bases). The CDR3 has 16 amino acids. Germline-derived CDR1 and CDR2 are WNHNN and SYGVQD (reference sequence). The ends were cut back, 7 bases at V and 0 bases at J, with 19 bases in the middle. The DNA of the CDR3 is TGCGCCAGCAAGGACAGCGCACCCCATTTCTCCTACGAGCAGTACTTC. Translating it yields CASKDSAPHFSYEQYF.

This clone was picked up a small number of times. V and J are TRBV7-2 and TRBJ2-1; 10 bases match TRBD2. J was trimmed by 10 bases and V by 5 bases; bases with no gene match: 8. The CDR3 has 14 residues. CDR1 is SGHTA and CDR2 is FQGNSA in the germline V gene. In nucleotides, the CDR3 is TGTGCCAGCAGCACCTTGCCTAGCGGGGGCGAGCAGTTCTTC. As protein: CASSTLPSGGEQFF.

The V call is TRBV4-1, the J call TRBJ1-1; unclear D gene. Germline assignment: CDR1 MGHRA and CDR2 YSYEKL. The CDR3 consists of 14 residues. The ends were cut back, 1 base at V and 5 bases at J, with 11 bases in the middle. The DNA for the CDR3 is TGCGCCAGCAGCCAAGTTCCGGGGTCAACTGAAGCTTTCTTT. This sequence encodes CASSQVPGSTEAFF.

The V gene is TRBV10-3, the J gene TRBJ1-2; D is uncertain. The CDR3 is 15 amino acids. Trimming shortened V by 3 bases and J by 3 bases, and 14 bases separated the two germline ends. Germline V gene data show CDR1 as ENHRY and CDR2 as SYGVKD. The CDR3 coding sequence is TGTGCCATCAGTGACCATGACACATGGGACTATGGCTACACCTTC. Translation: CAISDHDTWDYGYTF.

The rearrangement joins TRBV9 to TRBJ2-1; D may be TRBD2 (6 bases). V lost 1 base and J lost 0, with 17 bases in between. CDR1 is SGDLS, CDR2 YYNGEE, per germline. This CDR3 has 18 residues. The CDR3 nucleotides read TGTGCCAGCAGCGTAAAACACTTGACTAGTTCCTCCTACAATGAGCAGTTCTTC. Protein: CASSVKHLTSSSYNEQFF.

The CDR3 sequence: CASSPGGINYGYTF. For the CDR3, the DNA is TGTGCCAGCTCGCCGGGGGGTATTAACTATGGCTACACCTTC. V and J are TRBV18 and TRBJ1-2, with D tentatively TRBD1 (5 bases). V gave up 6 bases and J gave up 1 base, with 12 bases separating them. The length of the CDR3 is 14 residues. Germline V CDR1 and CDR2: KGHSH, LQKENI.

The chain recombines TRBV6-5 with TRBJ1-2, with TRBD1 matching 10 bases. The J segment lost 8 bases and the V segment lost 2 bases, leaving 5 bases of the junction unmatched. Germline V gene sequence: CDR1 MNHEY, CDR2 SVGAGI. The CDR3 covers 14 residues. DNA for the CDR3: TGTGCCAGCAGTTACGACAGGGGGCTCGGAGGCTACACCTTC. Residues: CASSYDRGLGGYTF.

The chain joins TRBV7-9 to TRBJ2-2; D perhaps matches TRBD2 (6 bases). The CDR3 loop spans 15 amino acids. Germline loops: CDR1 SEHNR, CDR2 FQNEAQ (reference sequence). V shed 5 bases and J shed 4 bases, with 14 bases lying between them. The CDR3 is CASSLQTSPTGELFF. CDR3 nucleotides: TGTGCCAGCAGCCTACAGACTAGTCCCACCGGGGAGCTGTTTTTT.

The CDR3 sequence is CASSALHQPQHF. Here the CDR3 DNA reads TGTGCCAGCAGCGCGCTTCATCAGCCCCAGCATTTT. The chain uses TRBV5-6 and TRBJ1-5, with unresolved D. This CDR3 contains 12 residues. Germline CDR1 reads SGHDT; CDR2 reads YYEEEE. V was trimmed by 4 bases and J by 5 bases, leaving 7 bases between them.

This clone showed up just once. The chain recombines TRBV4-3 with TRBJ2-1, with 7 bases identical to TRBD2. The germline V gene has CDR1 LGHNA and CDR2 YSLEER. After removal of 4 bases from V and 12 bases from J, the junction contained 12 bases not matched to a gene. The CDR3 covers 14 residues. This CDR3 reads CASSPLGEGVAQFF. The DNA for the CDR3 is TGCGCCAGCAGCCCTTTAGGGGAGGGCGTTGCGCAGTTCTTC.

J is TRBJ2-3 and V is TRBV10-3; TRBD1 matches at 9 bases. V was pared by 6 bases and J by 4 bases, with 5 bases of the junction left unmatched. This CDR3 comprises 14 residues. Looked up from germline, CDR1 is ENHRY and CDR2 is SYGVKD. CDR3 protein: CAIRRTGEADTQYF. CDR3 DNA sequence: TGTGCCATCAGAAGGACAGGGGAGGCAGATACGCAGTATTTT.

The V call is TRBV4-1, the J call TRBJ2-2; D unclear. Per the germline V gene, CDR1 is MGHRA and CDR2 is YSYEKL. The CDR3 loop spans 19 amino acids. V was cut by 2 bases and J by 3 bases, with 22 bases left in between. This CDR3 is CASSQLPLSTRHDTGELFF. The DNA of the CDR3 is TGCGCCAGCAGCCAACTTCCTCTCAGTACGCGGCACGACACCGGGGAGCTGTTTTTT.

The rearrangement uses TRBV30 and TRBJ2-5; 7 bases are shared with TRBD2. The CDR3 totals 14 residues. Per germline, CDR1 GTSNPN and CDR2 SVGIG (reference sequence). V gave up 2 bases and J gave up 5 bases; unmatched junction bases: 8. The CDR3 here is CAWSIFGGSETQYF. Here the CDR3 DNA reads TGTGCCTGGAGTATCTTCGGGGGGTCGGAGACCCAGTACTTC.

The CDR3 is CASSLGQSSYGYTF. CDR3 coding DNA: TGTGCCAGCAGCCTGGGACAGTCCTCGTATGGCTACACCTTC. The chain employs TRBV7-2 and TRBJ1-2; TRBD1 agrees at 7 bases. V lost 5 bases to trimming and J lost 5 bases; unmatched junction nucleotides: 8. CDR3 size: 14 residues. CDR1 and CDR2 (germline): SGHTA, FQGNSA.

The CDR3 DNA reads TGTGCCAGCAGCCCCTACAGGGGGCGAGGGGGCGAGCAGTACTTC. Translation: CASSPYRGRGGEQYF. The chain recombines TRBV11-2 with TRBJ2-7, with 9 bases matching TRBD1. The CDR3 runs to 15 residues. The junction had 11 bases not matched to a gene; V was cut back by 5 bases and J by 6 bases. Germline CDR1 and CDR2: SGHAT and FQNNGV.

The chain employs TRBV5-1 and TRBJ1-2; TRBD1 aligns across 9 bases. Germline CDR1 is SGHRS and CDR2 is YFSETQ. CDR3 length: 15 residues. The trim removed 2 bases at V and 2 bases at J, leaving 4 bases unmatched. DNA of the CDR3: TGCGCCAGCAGCTTCTCACAGGGGGCCAACTATGGCTACACCTTC. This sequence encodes CASSFSQGANYGYTF.

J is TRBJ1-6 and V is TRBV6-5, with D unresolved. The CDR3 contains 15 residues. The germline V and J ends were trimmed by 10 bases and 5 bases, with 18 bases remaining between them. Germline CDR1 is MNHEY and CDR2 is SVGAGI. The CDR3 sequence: CANRKPGGNNSPLHF. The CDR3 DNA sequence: TGTGCCAACAGAAAGCCAGGTGGAAATAATTCACCCCTCCACTTT.